This entry concerns a single T cell receptor beta chain. What it binds is unknown. The source of the sample is a study of siplizumab effects on memory and regulatory T cells. General study points: The authors could not assign a naive or memory phenotype to roughly 80-97% of proliferating CD4+ or CD8+ clones. Mean Treg-derived proportions of mappable alloreactive CD4+ clones were around 75% for siplizumab and roughly 27% for controls.

CDR1 and CDR2 (germline): MNHNS, SASEGT. The CDR3 has 16 amino acids. The germline V and J ends were trimmed by 2 bases and 5 bases, with 19 bases remaining between them. Around 9.1 x 10^4 TCR templates per sample were sequenced. Repertoires were generated with immunoSEQ multiplex PCR, while TCRdb's copy carries only in-frame clones and drops some. The sample has approximately 68,000 clones; under 95% are singletons. V gene TRBV6-1 combines with J gene TRBJ2-7; tentatively, D is TRBD1 (5 bases). This sequence originates from a human donor in good health. The specimen was CD8+ T cells sorted from blood. Here the CDR3 reads CASSEPLGVSPHEQYF. DNA of the CDR3: TGTGCCAGCAGTGAACCCCTAGGGGTCAGTCCCCACGAGCAGTACTTC.